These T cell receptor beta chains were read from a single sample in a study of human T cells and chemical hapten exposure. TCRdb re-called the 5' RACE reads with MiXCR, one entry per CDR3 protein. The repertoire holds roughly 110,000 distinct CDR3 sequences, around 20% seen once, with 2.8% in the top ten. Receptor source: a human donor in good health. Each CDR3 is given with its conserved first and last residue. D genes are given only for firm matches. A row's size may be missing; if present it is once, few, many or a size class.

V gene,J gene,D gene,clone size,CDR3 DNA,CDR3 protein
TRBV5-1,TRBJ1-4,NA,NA,TGCGCCAGCAGCCCCATAAACACAGAAGAAAAACTGTTTTTT,CASSPINTEEKLFF
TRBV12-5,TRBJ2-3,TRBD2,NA,TGTGCTAGTGGTTTAGGACTAGCGGGGTCCACAGATACGCAGTATTTT,CASGLGLAGSTDTQYF
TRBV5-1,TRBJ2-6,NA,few,TGCGCCAGCAGCTTGGCTAGTGGCACTGGGGCCAACGTCCTGACTTTC,CASSLASGTGANVLTF
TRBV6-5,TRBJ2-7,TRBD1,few,TGTGCCAGCAGTTACCGGACAGGGGAGGACGAGCAGTACTTC,CASSYRTGEDEQYF
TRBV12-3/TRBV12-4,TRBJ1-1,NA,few,TGTGCCAGCAGTTTAGTTAAGGGTTGGAACACTGAAGCTTTCTTT,CASSLVKGWNTEAFF
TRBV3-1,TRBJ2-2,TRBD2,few,TGTGCCAGCAGCCCCGGACTAGCGGGAGCTACCGGGGAGCTGTTTTTT,CASSPGLAGATGELFF
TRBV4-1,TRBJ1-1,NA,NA,TGCGCCAGCAGCCACCCCGACCGGACTGAAGCTTTCTTT,CASSHPDRTEAFF
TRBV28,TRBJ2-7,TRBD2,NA,TGTGCCAGCAGACTTAGCGGGAGGGCCGGTTCCTACGAGCAGTACTTC,CASRLSGRAGSYEQYF
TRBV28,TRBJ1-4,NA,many,TGTGCCAGCAGAAGAAGACAAATTAATGAAAAACTGTTTTTT,CASRRRQINEKLFF
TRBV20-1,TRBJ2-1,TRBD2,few,TGCAGTGCTATAGCGGGAGGTGATAATGAGCAGTTCTTC,CSAIAGGDNEQFF